Listed here are 4 T cell receptor beta chains from one sample, sequenced in a study of T cell repertoires in cytomegalovirus infection (dated by TCRdb to the late 2010s). The instrument given in TCRdb is Illumina HiSeq 1500. TCRdb's own reprocessing of the public reads used fastp at Q25 and MiXCR and kept productive beta chains. Each entry merges the rows of one CDR3 protein and shows their most common DNA and genes. The sample has approximately 270,000 distinct CDR3 sequences on record, less than 25% of them singletons. About 21% of the sample belongs to the ten largest clones. What the treatment or condition label conveys for this sample: in vitro stimulation with specific CMV peptide epitopes to enrich CMV-specific T cells. These receptors' targets are unknown. Sequencing used cultured PBMCs, obtained from culture after CMV antigen stimulation. Receptors were obtained from a human donor in good health (CMV status not recorded). Some clones in this sample may be carry-over from other donors' samples.

V and J are TRBV19 and TRBJ2-1; TRBD2 agrees at 9 bases. V lost 10 bases, J lost 7 bases, and 11 bases stayed unmatched. The CDR3 spans 14 residues. CDR1 LNHDA and CDR2 SQIVND come from the germline V gene (reference sequence). Written as DNA, the CDR3 is TGTGCCACCTCTGGCGGGAGGGCCTTAAATGAGCAGTTCTTC. Translated: CATSGGRALNEQFF.

This clonotype was seen ten or more times. The chain has TRBV7-2 and TRBJ2-4, with a possible D match to TRBD2 (5 bases). V lost 2 bases and J 7 bases, leaving 15 bases between the germline ends. CDR1 is SGHTA, CDR2 FQGNSA, per germline. This CDR3 has 15 amino acids. CDR3 amino acids: CASSLNSLGANIQYF. In DNA, the CDR3 is TGTGCCAGCAGCTTAAATTCACTAGGAGCCAACATTCAGTACTTC. Complete variable domain (other parts from reference TRBV7-2 and TRBJ2-4): GAGVSQSPSNKVTEKGKDVELRCDPISGHTALYWYRQSLGQGLEFLIYFQGNSAPDKSGLPSDRFSAERTGGSVSTLTIQRTQQEDSAVYLCASSLNSLGANIQYFGAGTRLSVL.

This clonotype was observed a handful of times. This chain joins TRBV12-3 or TRBV12-4 and TRBJ2-7; D gene unclear. Trimming took 6 bases from V and 4 from J, leaving 10 bases between them. The CDR3 consists of 12 residues. In nucleotides, the CDR3 is TGTGCCAGCAGAAGACGAAGGTACGAGCAGTACTTC. Encoded protein: CASRRRRYEQYF.

This chain links TRBV15 with TRBJ1-1; unclear D gene. This CDR3 is 11 amino acids long. Trimming cost V 0 bases and J 5 bases, with 1 base left between them. CDR1 LNHNV and CDR2 YYDKDF come from the germline V gene (reference sequence). The CDR3 reads CATSRETEAFF. In nucleotides, the CDR3 is TGTGCCACCAGCAGAGAGACTGAAGCTTTCTTT. Complete variable domain (other parts from reference TRBV15 and TRBJ1-1): DAMVIQNPRYQVTQFGKPVTLSCSQTLNHNVMYWYQQKSSQAPKLLFHYYDKDFNNEADTPDNFQSRRPNTSFCFLDIRSPGLGDTAMYLCATSRETEAFFGQGTRLTVV.